Listed below are T cell receptor beta chains from one sample, sequenced in a study of regulatory T cells in long-lasting Graves disease. TCRdb fed the multiplex PCR reads into MiXCR, producing one record per CDR3 protein. The sample consists of about 620,000 distinct CDR3 sequences, under 20% of them appearing once. The sample was also linked to a second study, of T cells in Graves' hyperthyroidism and ophthalmopathy.

The source was peripheral blood mononuclear cells (PBMCs), collected at new diagnosis, from a patient treated with antithyroid drugs. The receptors originated from a woman aged 25 to 39 with Graves disease. Each CDR3 is given with its conserved first and last residue. The order of the fields is clone size, V gene, D gene, CDR3 length, J gene, CDR3 protein, CDR3 DNA. The D gene is left open where the match is weak. Clone size is stated in some rows and not others, as once, few, many or a class when expanded.

clone_size: many
v_call: TRBV12-3/TRBV12-4
d_call: TRBD1
cdr3_length: 18
j_call: TRBJ1-6
cdr3_aa: CASSLSTGGAAYNSPLHF
cdr3_nt: TGTGCCAGCAGTTTATCAACAGGGGGCGCCGCCTATAATTCACCCCTCCACTTT

clone_size: many
v_call: TRBV19
d_call: NA
cdr3_length: 18
j_call: TRBJ1-3
cdr3_aa: CASSKTDATWRLENTIYF
cdr3_nt: TGTGCCAGTAGCAAGACAGATGCTACGTGGAGGTTGGAAAACACCATATATTTT

clone_size: many
v_call: TRBV29-1
d_call: TRBD1
cdr3_length: 13
j_call: TRBJ2-7
cdr3_aa: CSVAGTGVYEQYF
cdr3_nt: TGCAGCGTTGCCGGGACAGGGGTCTACGAGCAGTACTTC

clone_size: NA
v_call: TRBV7-2
d_call: NA
cdr3_length: 16
j_call: TRBJ1-3
cdr3_aa: CASAKKGTHSGNTIYF
cdr3_nt: TGTGCCAGCGCCAAAAAGGGGACCCACTCTGGAAACACCATATATTTT

clone_size: many
v_call: TRBV2
d_call: TRBD1
cdr3_length: 13
j_call: TRBJ1-6
cdr3_aa: CASSADRGTPLHF
cdr3_nt: TGTGCCAGCAGTGCCGACAGGGGGACACCCCTCCACTTT

clone_size: NA
v_call: TRBV20-1
d_call: NA
cdr3_length: 11
j_call: TRBJ2-7
cdr3_aa: CSAGPPPEQYF
cdr3_nt: TGCAGTGCTGGCCCCCCGCCCGAGCAGTACTTC

clone_size: many
v_call: TRBV24-1
d_call: TRBD2
cdr3_length: 20
j_call: TRBJ2-3
cdr3_aa: CATSDFLRAGGPQSPDTQYF
cdr3_nt: TGTGCCACCAGTGACTTCCTCCGAGCGGGAGGGCCTCAGAGCCCAGATACGCAGTATTTT

clone_size: few
v_call: TRBV14
d_call: NA
cdr3_length: 14
j_call: TRBJ2-7
cdr3_aa: CASSLFGTEYEQYF
cdr3_nt: TGTGCCAGCAGCCTTTTCGGGACTGAGTACGAGCAGTACTTC

clone_size: few
v_call: TRBV12-3/TRBV12-4
d_call: TRBD2
cdr3_length: 15
j_call: TRBJ2-3
cdr3_aa: CASSLTSGGADTQYF
cdr3_nt: TGTGCCAGCAGTTTAACTAGCGGGGGGGCAGATACGCAGTATTTT

clone_size: many
v_call: TRBV29-1
d_call: TRBD1
cdr3_length: 13
j_call: TRBJ1-1
cdr3_aa: CSVAGQGYTEAFF
cdr3_nt: TGCAGCGTTGCGGGACAGGGTTACACTGAAGCTTTCTTT

clone_size: few
v_call: TRBV28
d_call: TRBD1
cdr3_length: 14
j_call: TRBJ1-2
cdr3_aa: CASSLGDRAGGYTF
cdr3_nt: TGTGCCAGCAGTTTGGGGGACAGGGCTGGTGGCTACACCTTC

clone_size: many
v_call: TRBV28
d_call: NA
cdr3_length: 14
j_call: TRBJ2-1
cdr3_aa: CASSGIGGGNEQFF
cdr3_nt: TGTGCCAGCAGTGGCATCGGAGGGGGCAATGAGCAGTTCTTC

clone_size: many
v_call: TRBV18
d_call: TRBD1
cdr3_length: 13
j_call: TRBJ2-7
cdr3_aa: CASSGQGSYEQYF
cdr3_nt: TGCGCCAGCAGTGGACAGGGTTCCTACGAGCAGTACTTC

clone_size: many
v_call: TRBV28
d_call: NA
cdr3_length: 17
j_call: TRBJ1-1
cdr3_aa: CASSTERTGRTNTEAFF
cdr3_nt: TGTGCCAGCAGCACGGAACGGACGGGACGGACCAACACTGAAGCTTTCTTT

clone_size: NA
v_call: TRBV14
d_call: NA
cdr3_length: 16
j_call: TRBJ2-7
cdr3_aa: CASSPLRDTNRYEQYF
cdr3_nt: TGTGCCAGCAGCCCCCTCCGGGACACCAATCGCTACGAGCAGTACTTC

clone_size: many
v_call: TRBV10-1
d_call: TRBD1
cdr3_length: 16
j_call: TRBJ1-5
cdr3_aa: CASSLDRGHDNQPQHF
cdr3_nt: TGCGCCAGCAGTCTAGACAGGGGCCACGATAATCAGCCCCAGCATTTT

clone_size: many
v_call: TRBV7-9
d_call: TRBD1
cdr3_length: 15
j_call: TRBJ2-1
cdr3_aa: CASSQPDRKYNEQFF
cdr3_nt: TGTGCCAGCAGCCAACCGGACAGGAAATACAATGAGCAGTTCTTC

clone_size: many
v_call: TRBV5-1
d_call: NA
cdr3_length: 12
j_call: TRBJ1-1
cdr3_aa: CASSSDRSGAFF
cdr3_nt: TGCGCCAGCAGCTCCGATCGTTCGGGGGCTTTCTTT

clone_size: many
v_call: TRBV27
d_call: TRBD1
cdr3_length: 15
j_call: TRBJ2-7
cdr3_aa: CASSLRQGVSYEQYF
cdr3_nt: TGTGCCAGCAGCTTAAGACAGGGAGTATCCTACGAGCAGTACTTC

clone_size: NA
v_call: TRBV19
d_call: TRBD1
cdr3_length: 15
j_call: TRBJ1-5
cdr3_aa: CASSMDRSGKQPQHF
cdr3_nt: TGTGCCAGTAGTATGGACAGGTCGGGCAAGCAGCCCCAGCATTTT

clone_size: NA
v_call: TRBV6-2/TRBV6-3
d_call: NA
cdr3_length: 13
j_call: TRBJ2-7
cdr3_aa: CASSYSKFNEQYF
cdr3_nt: TGTGCCAGCAGTTACTCGAAGTTTAACGAGCAGTACTTC

clone_size: many
v_call: TRBV20-1
d_call: NA
cdr3_length: 13
j_call: TRBJ1-6
cdr3_aa: CSARDRESSPLHF
cdr3_nt: TGCAGTGCTAGAGACAGGGAGAGTTCACCCCTCCACTTT

clone_size: NA
v_call: TRBV27
d_call: NA
cdr3_length: 15
j_call: TRBJ1-5
cdr3_aa: CASSLYQGGGQPQHF
cdr3_nt: TGTGCCAGCAGTTTATATCAGGGTGGCGGTCAGCCCCAGCATTTT

clone_size: NA
v_call: TRBV7-9
d_call: NA
cdr3_length: 11
j_call: TRBJ2-7
cdr3_aa: CASSLRDEKYF
cdr3_nt: TGTGCCAGCAGCTTACGGGACGAGAAGTACTTC

clone_size: NA
v_call: TRBV20-1
d_call: TRBD2
cdr3_length: 14
j_call: TRBJ2-5
cdr3_aa: CSGHFGRGQETQYF
cdr3_nt: TGCAGTGGACATTTCGGGAGGGGCCAAGAGACCCAGTACTTC

clone_size: few
v_call: TRBV24-1
d_call: NA
cdr3_length: 11
j_call: TRBJ2-3
cdr3_aa: CATSGTDTQYF
cdr3_nt: TGTGCCACCAGTGGTACAGATACGCAGTATTTT

clone_size: many
v_call: TRBV28
d_call: NA
cdr3_length: 14
j_call: TRBJ1-3
cdr3_aa: CASSPAGSGNTIYF
cdr3_nt: TGTGCCAGCAGCCCAGCCGGCTCTGGAAACACCATATATTTT

clone_size: many
v_call: TRBV29-1
d_call: NA
cdr3_length: 11
j_call: TRBJ2-3
cdr3_aa: CSPSTGDTQYF
cdr3_nt: TGCAGCCCTTCCACGGGAGATACGCAGTATTTT

clone_size: many
v_call: TRBV20-1
d_call: NA
cdr3_length: 14
j_call: TRBJ2-7
cdr3_aa: CRARHAISSYEQYF
cdr3_nt: TGCAGGGCGAGACACGCGATAAGCTCCTACGAGCAGTACTTC

clone_size: NA
v_call: TRBV3-1
d_call: TRBD1
cdr3_length: 15
j_call: TRBJ1-3
cdr3_aa: CASSLGQGDRNTIYF
cdr3_nt: TGTGCCAGCAGCCTGGGACAGGGGGATCGAAACACCATATATTTT

clone_size: few
v_call: TRBV3-1
d_call: TRBD2
cdr3_length: 14
j_call: TRBJ2-7
cdr3_aa: CATRAGGLGHEQYF
cdr3_nt: TGTGCCACAAGAGCGGGAGGGCTGGGCCACGAGCAGTACTTC

clone_size: many
v_call: TRBV28
d_call: NA
cdr3_length: 12
j_call: TRBJ1-1
cdr3_aa: CASSSVGGEAFF
cdr3_nt: TGTGCCAGCAGTTCGGTAGGGGGTGAAGCTTTCTTT

clone_size: many
v_call: TRBV28
d_call: NA
cdr3_length: 14
j_call: TRBJ1-1
cdr3_aa: CATRDSVRNTEAFF
cdr3_nt: TGTGCCACACGAGACAGCGTAAGGAACACTGAAGCTTTCTTT

clone_size: many
v_call: TRBV6-1
d_call: NA
cdr3_length: 15
j_call: TRBJ1-5
cdr3_aa: CASSRDGVRNQPQHF
cdr3_nt: TGTGCCAGCAGTCGGGACGGTGTTCGCAATCAGCCCCAGCATTTT

clone_size: many
v_call: TRBV6-5
d_call: NA
cdr3_length: 13
j_call: TRBJ1-1
cdr3_aa: CASSFGKNTEAFF
cdr3_nt: TGTGCCAGCAGTTTCGGAAAGAACACTGAAGCTTTCTTT

clone_size: many
v_call: TRBV2
d_call: TRBD1
cdr3_length: 13
j_call: TRBJ2-3
cdr3_aa: CATTGWRTDTQYF
cdr3_nt: TGTGCCACGACAGGGTGGAGGACAGATACGCAGTATTTT

clone_size: few
v_call: TRBV11-2
d_call: NA
cdr3_length: 18
j_call: TRBJ2-6
cdr3_aa: CASSLMALATSGANVLTF
cdr3_nt: TGTGCCAGCAGCTTAATGGCACTAGCCACCTCTGGGGCCAACGTCCTGACTTTC

clone_size: NA
v_call: TRBV10-3
d_call: NA
cdr3_length: 14
j_call: TRBJ1-1
cdr3_aa: CAIGQGPSNTEAFF
cdr3_nt: TGTGCCATCGGCCAGGGACCGTCGAACACTGAAGCTTTCTTT